This is a list of T cell receptor beta chains from one sample in a study of blood T cell repertoires in COVID-19. Using immunoSEQ multiplex PCR, the repertoire was profiled, and TCRdb retains in-frame clones only, with some absent. The sample carries approximately 130,000 clones, 85% to 90% recorded once. Material for sequencing was peripheral blood. Receptor source: a man between 60 and 75 years old with acute or convalescent COVID-19. CDR3s include the opening cysteine and the closing phenylalanine or tryptophan. The D gene is left open where the match is weak. A row's size may be missing; if present it is once, few, many or a size class.

clone_size j_call v_call d_call cdr3_nt cdr3_aa
NA TRBJ1-2 TRBV5-1 TRBD1 TGCGCCAGCAGCTCGCCGACAGGGAATAACTATGGCTACACCTTC CASSSPTGNNYGYTF
NA TRBJ2-4 TRBV7-2 TRBD2 TGTGCCAGCAGCCAGGGACTAGGGGCCCGCATTCAGTACTTC CASSQGLGARIQYF
NA TRBJ2-1 TRBV10-3 TRBD2 TGTGCCATCAGTGAGTCGACTAGCCCGGGCTACAATGAGCAGTTCTTC CAISESTSPGYNEQFF
NA TRBJ2-7 TRBV18 TRBD2 TGTGCCAGCTCACCTGGGACTAGCGGGAAGTACGAGCAGTACTTC CASSPGTSGKYEQYF
few TRBJ1-4 TRBV5-1 NA TGCGCCAGCAGCTGGACTACAGTTAATGAAAAACTGTTTTTT CASSWTTVNEKLFF
NA TRBJ1-1 TRBV10-3 NA TGTGCCATCAGGTACTCCCCGGGGGGGTCGCGGACTGAAGCTTTCTTT CAIRYSPGGSRTEAFF
NA TRBJ2-1 TRBV11-1 TRBD1 TGTGCCAGCAGCTTAGCGCACAGGGGAAATGAGCAGTTCTTC CASSLAHRGNEQFF
NA TRBJ2-1 TRBV2 TRBD2 TGTGCCAGCAGAAGCGCTAGCGGTCAAAATGAGCAGTTCTTC CASRSASGQNEQFF
NA TRBJ1-6 TRBV6-6 NA TGTGCCAGCAGTTCAGGAAGCTCCTATAATTCACCCCTCCACTTT CASSSGSSYNSPLHF
NA TRBJ1-1 TRBV7-9 NA TGTGCCAGCAGCCAAGGATCGGGGAACACTGAAGCTTTCTTT CASSQGSGNTEAFF
NA TRBJ2-3 TRBV6-6 NA TGTGCCAGCAGTTATAGTGTGGTTTCAACAGATACGCAGTATTTT CASSYSVVSTDTQYF
NA TRBJ2-3 TRBV7-9 NA TGTGCCAGCAGCTCAAATACACAGGGAGTCACAGATACGCAGTATTTT CASSSNTQGVTDTQYF
NA TRBJ2-7 TRBV5-1 NA TGCGCCAGCACCGCCGGGATAGGGAACGAGCAGTACTTC CASTAGIGNEQYF
NA TRBJ1-6 TRBV28 TRBD1 TGTGCCAGCAAGGCGGGACAGGGAAATAATTCACCCCTCCACTTT CASKAGQGNNSPLHF
NA TRBJ2-5 TRBV2 NA TGTGCCAGCAGGTTGGGGCTAGGAGAGACCCAGTACTTC CASRLGLGETQYF
NA TRBJ1-2 TRBV9 TRBD1 TGTGCCAGCAGCTCGGGACAGCTCTATGGCTACACCTTC CASSSGQLYGYTF
NA TRBJ1-2 TRBV5-1 NA TGCGCCAGCAGCTTGGAGGCAGGGCATTATGGCTACACCTTC CASSLEAGHYGYTF
NA TRBJ1-4 TRBV20-1 NA TGCAGTGCTGCCCGCGATGAAAAACTGTTTTTT CSAARDEKLFF
NA TRBJ2-5 TRBV18 TRBD2 TGTGCCAGCTCACCACTAATTCCAGCGGGAGGACAAGAGACCCAGTACTTC CASSPLIPAGGQETQYF
NA TRBJ2-7 TRBV5-4 TRBD1 TGTGCCAGCAGCTTGGATGGACAGGGGACCTACGAGCAGTACTTC CASSLDGQGTYEQYF
once TRBJ2-1 TRBV7-2 TRBD2 TGTGCCAGCAGCTTACAAGCGGGAGGAATAAATGAGCAGTTCTTC CASSLQAGGINEQFF
NA TRBJ1-2 TRBV18 TRBD1 TGTGCCAGCTCACCTTCCGGGACAGGATCCTATGGCTACACCTTC CASSPSGTGSYGYTF
NA TRBJ2-5 TRBV27 TRBD2 TGTGCCAGCAGTATTACTAGCGGGAGAATGCAAGAGACCCAGTACTTC CASSITSGRMQETQYF
NA TRBJ1-5 TRBV6-6 NA TGTGCCAGCCTTCCTAGCCATAGCAATCAGCCCCAGCATTTT CASLPSHSNQPQHF
few TRBJ2-7 TRBV10-3 TRBD1 TGTGCCTCCATGGGACAGGGGGCTTACGAGCAGTACTTC CASMGQGAYEQYF
NA TRBJ2-7 TRBV19 NA TGTGCCAGTAGGCACGCGGGCGACGAGCAGTACTTC CASRHAGDEQYF